This T cell receptor beta chain comes out of a study of Ad26.COV2.S vaccination and SARS-CoV-2 variants. Points from the study as a whole: Substantial breadth in spike-specific CD8+ and CD4+ T cell responses was reportedly seen after vaccination.

The germline V and J ends were trimmed by 1 base and 7 bases, with 15 bases remaining between them. The CDR3 totals 15 residues. Germline V CDR1 and CDR2: SGHRS, YFSETQ. Repertoires were generated with immunoSEQ multiplex PCR, while TCRdb's copy carries only in-frame clones and drops some. The table includes 360,000 or so clones, around 89% detected once. Comments on this clone: The antigen is unknown.

Treatment indicated: roughly 19 received Ad26.COV2.S at low or high dose, single or two shots; several received placebo; per-sample allocation not given. The study sampled participants on day 63 after the first vaccine or placebo injection. Specimen: peripheral blood, collected in a trial of Ad26.COV2.S vaccine versus placebo. The rearrangement uses TRBV5-1 and TRBJ2-1; TRBD2 might be the D (7 bases). This clonotype was obtained from a person between 18 and 65 years old who received the Ad26.COV2.S COVID-19 vaccine or a placebo. The CDR3 bases are TGCGCCAGCAGCTTGCTAGCGGCCCAGGGGAATGAGCAGTTCTTC. Its translation is CASSLLAAQGNEQFF.